Below are 15 T cell receptor beta chains sequenced from a single sample in a study of vaccination and CD4 T cells after COVID-19 (dated by TCRdb to between 2021 and 2022). For these TCRs, the target antigens are not known. Receptor libraries were prepared by PCR. The instrument was an Illumina iSeq 100. DNA from cultured CD4+ T cells was subjected to TCR sequencing with the Oncomine TCR Beta short-read assay at the Johns Hopkins FTIC core. TCRdb trimmed public reads at Q25 via fastp, called clones via MiXCR and kept in-frame beta chains. For every CDR3 protein sequence, its rows merge into one entry that carries the most common genes and DNA. Present in this sample are 9,500 to 13,000 distinct CDR3 sequences, less than 55% of which were seen just once. The leading ten clones occupy 34% of the sample. In light of the paper, this sample's treatment or condition label describes: roughly nine-day PBMC culture with coronavirus spike peptide pools or control peptides (ViraFEST assay).

The specimen sequenced was CD4+ T cells from blood, cultured in vitro. Receptors originate from a human donor who had recovered from COVID-19.

The rearrangement links TRBV19 to TRBJ1-5; maybe TRBD1 (5 bases). This CDR3 region has 17 residues. The germline V and J ends were trimmed by 3 bases and 4 bases, with 19 bases remaining between them. Germline-derived CDR1 and CDR2 are LNHDA and SQIVND (reference sequence). The CDR3 DNA reads as TGTGCCAGTAGTATGCGGGGAAGAGGGGATCGAAATCAGCCCCAGCATTTT. Translation: CASSMRGRGDRNQPQHF.

The table lists this clonotype with a few counts. The chain combines TRBV11-2 with TRBJ2-3; 10 bases map to TRBD2. Germline V gene lookup returns CDR1 SGHAT and CDR2 FQNNGV. This CDR3 is 17 amino acids long. The trim removed 1 base at V and 4 bases at J, leaving 8 bases unmatched. CDR3 coding DNA: TGTGCCAGCAGCTTAGTTGGGGCGGGACTAGCGCCAGATACGCAGTATTTT. It specifies CASSLVGAGLAPDTQYF. The whole variable domain, remainder taken from reference TRBV11-2 and TRBJ2-3, is EAGVAQSPRYKIIEKRQSVAFWCNPISGHATLYWYQQILGQGPKLLIQFQNNGVVDDSQLPKDRFSAERLKGVDSTLKIQPAKLEDSAVYLCASSLVGAGLAPDTQYFGPGTRLTVL.

The chain uses TRBV19 and TRBJ2-2; 8 bases line up with TRBD2. The CDR3 runs 15 residues. CDR1 and CDR2 from the germline V gene are LNHDA and SQIVND (reference sequence). V trimming: 3 bases; J trimming: 7 bases; junction bases outside the gene matches: 7. Written as DNA, the CDR3 is TGTGCCAGTAGTATGGCGGGGGGACGTAACGGGGAGCTGTTTTTT. As protein: CASSMAGGRNGELFF.

This chain connects TRBV7-8 to TRBJ2-1; 9 bases fit TRBD2. Germline assignment: CDR1 SGHVS and CDR2 FQNEAQ. The CDR3 is 17 residues long. J lost 2 bases, V lost 3 bases, and 8 bases had no gene match. This CDR3 is CASSLARGGAPYNEQFF. CDR3 nucleotides: TGTGCCAGCAGCTTGGCCCGCGGGGGGGCCCCCTACAATGAGCAGTTCTTC. Full variable domain (remainder filled in from reference TRBV7-8 and TRBJ2-1): GAGVSQSPRYKVAKRGQDVALRCDPISGHVSLFWYQQALGQGPEFLTYFQNEAQLDKSGLPSDRFFAERPEGSVSTLKIQRTQQEDSAVYLCASSLARGGAPYNEQFFGPGTRLTVL.

The chain combines TRBV21-1 with TRBJ1-1. TRBV21-1 is flagged as a pseudogene. This CDR3 has 16 residues. The CDR3 DNA reads as TGTGCCAGCAGCTCCCAGTGGGTGGCGGGCAACACTGAAGCTTTCTTT. This codes for CASSSQWVAGNTEAFF.

This chain uses TRBV24-1 with TRBJ2-3; D not resolved. This CDR3 comprises 13 residues. The V and J ends lost 3 bases and 2 bases respectively, with 5 bases between them. The V gene's germline CDR1 is KGHDR and CDR2 SFDVKD. CDR3 amino acids: CATSDANTDTQYF. The CDR3 DNA is TGTGCCACCAGTGATGCTAACACAGATACGCAGTATTTT.

The chain links TRBV7-8 to TRBJ1-2; no reliable D call. V was trimmed by 5 bases and J by 0 bases, leaving 10 bases between them. The germline CDR1 and CDR2 sequences are SGHVS and FQNEAQ. The CDR3 covers 14 residues. CDR3 region: CASSPRLSNYGYTF. The CDR3 nucleotides are TGTGCCAGCAGCCCCAGGCTGTCTAACTATGGCTACACCTTC.

V is TRBV5-4 and J is TRBJ2-7; TRBD1 might be the D (6 bases). Deletions cut 0 bases from V and 3 bases from J, with 7 bases between. Germline V gene data show CDR1 as SGHNT and CDR2 as YYREEE (reference sequence). The CDR3 is made up of 13 amino acids. DNA for the CDR3: TGTGCCAGCAGCTTGGGACAGGACTACGAGCAGTACTTC. Its protein product is CASSLGQDYEQYF.

The chain uses TRBV21-1 and TRBJ2-7; the table gives TRBD1 as D, unverified against the DNA. TRBV21-1 is tagged as a pseudogene. This CDR3 contains 17 residues. CDR3 bases: TGTGCCAGCAGCAAAAGGAACGGCGGGGCTCTCTCCTACGAGCAGTACTTC. Translating gives CASSKRNGGALSYEQYF.

Points on this clonotype: The junction does not match germline at one end; this may be a read error. The V gene is TRBV19, the J gene TRBJ1-1, with D perhaps TRBD1 (5 bases). The CDR3 runs to 14 residues. Germline V gene lookup returns CDR1 LNHDA and CDR2 SQIVND (reference sequence). The CDR3 here is CASSPRGGNTVAFF. The CDR3 DNA reads as TGTGCCAGTAGTCCCCGGGGCGGGAACACTGTAGCTTTCTTT.

The J gene is TRBJ1-2, the V gene TRBV20-1; unclear D gene. The V gene's germline CDR1 is DFQATT and CDR2 SNEGSKA (reference sequence). Between the trimmed V and J ends, which lost 6 bases and 3 bases, there was a span of 20 bases. The CDR3 is 15 amino acids. CDR3 in amino acids: CSAAGSPSIDYGYTF. In nucleotides, the CDR3 is TGCAGTGCCGCCGGGTCTCCCTCTATTGACTATGGCTACACCTTC.

The CDR3 DNA reads TGCGCCAGCAGCCCTCGCACAGGGGGCTTTCAGCCCCAGCATTTT. Its protein product is CASSPRTGGFQPQHF. V gene TRBV4-1 combines with J gene TRBJ1-5, with 9 bases identical to TRBD1. The germline V gene has CDR1 MGHRA and CDR2 YSYEKL. The CDR3 totals 15 residues. J gave up 6 bases and V 4 bases, and 7 bases lay outside the gene matches.

This chain links TRBV27 with TRBJ2-5; possibly TRBD2 for D (6 bases). Trimming took 5 bases from V and 4 from J, leaving 20 bases between them. The CDR3 contains 16 residues. Germline V gives CDR1 MNHEY, CDR2 SMNVEV (reference sequence). DNA of the CDR3: TGTGCCAGCAGTCCGGGGACTGGCGCGATTGGAGAGACCCAGTACTTC. This translates into CASSPGTGAIGETQYF.

The rearrangement links TRBV6-2 or TRBV6-3 to TRBJ2-7; either TRBD1 or TRBD2 may fit D (5 bases each). The CDR3 extends over 15 amino acids. V was cut by 2 bases and J by 2 bases, with 13 bases left in between. Germline V gives CDR1 MNHEY, CDR2 SVGEGT. Here the CDR3 reads CASSYRDGAPYEQYF. The CDR3 coding sequence is TGTGCCAGCAGTTACAGAGACGGGGCCCCCTACGAGCAGTACTTC.

This clonotype was seen only a few times. V is TRBV6-1 and J is TRBJ1-4; D is ambiguous. The CDR3 covers 10 residues. Looked up from germline, CDR1 is MNHNS and CDR2 is SASEGT. With 11 bases removed from V and 8 bases from J, the gap between germline ends came to 9 bases. CDR3 in amino acids: CASRREKLFF. DNA of the CDR3: TGTGCCTCGCGGAGGGAAAAACTGTTTTTT.